Listed below are T cell receptor beta chains from one sample, sequenced in a study of blood T cell repertoires in COVID-19. Sequencing used immunoSEQ multiplex PCR; TCRdb keeps in-frame clones, though not all of them. The sample lists about 150,000 clones; 88% were seen once. The specimen was PBMCs or T cells enriched from blood (not recorded which). The receptor source for this set is a woman aged 45-65 years who had recovered from COVID-19. Each CDR3 is given with its conserved first and last residue. D genes are given only for firm matches. Only some rows state a clone size, as once, few, many or a class for expanded clones.

J gene: TRBJ2-1; clone size: NA; D gene: NA; V gene: TRBV5-1; CDR3 protein: CASSLDGEQFF; CDR3 DNA: TGCGCCAGCAGCTTGGACGGGGAGCAGTTCTTC
J gene: TRBJ2-2; clone size: once; D gene: TRBD2; V gene: TRBV3-1/TRBV3-2; CDR3 protein: CASSQDHGLAGGNTGELFF; CDR3 DNA: TGTGCCAGCAGCCAAGACCATGGACTAGCGGGGGGGAACACCGGGGAGCTGTTTTTT
J gene: TRBJ2-2; clone size: NA; D gene: TRBD1; V gene: TRBV12-5; CDR3 protein: CASGVGTGGTGELFF; CDR3 DNA: TGTGCTAGTGGCGTCGGGACAGGGGGGACCGGGGAGCTGTTTTTT
J gene: TRBJ2-5; clone size: NA; D gene: TRBD2; V gene: TRBV12-5; CDR3 protein: CASGFGTSGGETQYF; CDR3 DNA: TGTGCTAGTGGTTTCGGGACTAGCGGGGGGGAGACCCAGTACTTC
J gene: TRBJ2-1; clone size: once; D gene: TRBD1; V gene: TRBV9; CDR3 protein: CASSFRDRGVEQFF; CDR3 DNA: TGTGCCAGCAGCTTCCGGGACAGGGGAGTTGAGCAGTTCTTC
J gene: TRBJ1-2; clone size: NA; D gene: TRBD1; V gene: TRBV19; CDR3 protein: CATKLGTGFYTF; CDR3 DNA: TGTGCCACCAAACTTGGGACAGGGTTCTACACCTTC
J gene: TRBJ2-3; clone size: NA; D gene: TRBD2; V gene: TRBV5-1; CDR3 protein: CASSLTSGGTKATDTQYF; CDR3 DNA: TGCGCCAGCAGCTTGACTAGCGGGGGGACTAAGGCCACAGATACGCAGTATTTT
J gene: TRBJ2-1; clone size: few; D gene: TRBD2; V gene: TRBV6-6; CDR3 protein: CASSRLAGGKDEQFF; CDR3 DNA: TGTGCCAGCAGCAGACTAGCGGGGGGGAAGGATGAGCAGTTCTTC
J gene: TRBJ1-1; clone size: NA; D gene: NA; V gene: TRBV6-5; CDR3 protein: CASTHGENTEAFF; CDR3 DNA: TGTGCCAGCACTCACGGGGAGAACACTGAAGCTTTCTTT
J gene: TRBJ1-4; clone size: NA; D gene: TRBD1; V gene: TRBV4-1; CDR3 protein: CASSQASLTGVEKLFF; CDR3 DNA: TGCGCCAGCAGCCAAGCCTCCTTGACAGGGGTCGAAAAACTGTTTTTT
J gene: TRBJ2-7; clone size: NA; D gene: NA; V gene: TRBV9; CDR3 protein: CASSAADRNSYEQYF; CDR3 DNA: TGTGCCAGCAGCGCAGCCGACAGGAACTCCTACGAGCAGTACTTC
J gene: TRBJ2-1; clone size: NA; D gene: NA; V gene: TRBV5-6; CDR3 protein: CASTRWRASSYNEQFF; CDR3 DNA: TGTGCCAGCACCCGGTGGCGGGCCTCCTCCTACAATGAGCAGTTCTTC
J gene: TRBJ1-6; clone size: once; D gene: TRBD1; V gene: TRBV5-1; CDR3 protein: CASSLAGTGNSPLHF; CDR3 DNA: TGCGCCAGCAGCTTGGCAGGGACAGGGAATTCACCCCTCCACTTT
J gene: TRBJ2-3; clone size: few; D gene: NA; V gene: TRBV5-6; CDR3 protein: CASSLQVGFSNTQYF; CDR3 DNA: TGTGCCAGCAGCTTGCAAGTCGGGTTTTCGAATACGCAGTATTTT
J gene: TRBJ2-3; clone size: NA; D gene: TRBD1; V gene: TRBV3-1/TRBV3-2; CDR3 protein: CASRGSGTAGTDTQYF; CDR3 DNA: TGTGCCAGCAGGGGCTCCGGGACAGCGGGCACAGATACGCAGTATTTT
J gene: TRBJ2-5; clone size: NA; D gene: NA; V gene: TRBV12-3/TRBV12-4; CDR3 protein: CASALSGVETQYF; CDR3 DNA: TGTGCCAGCGCCTTGTCGGGGGTGGAGACCCAGTACTTC
J gene: TRBJ2-3; clone size: NA; D gene: NA; V gene: TRBV11-1; CDR3 protein: CASSLERRDTQYF; CDR3 DNA: TGTGCCAGCAGCTTAGAAAGGCGGGATACGCAGTATTTT
J gene: TRBJ2-5; clone size: NA; D gene: TRBD2; V gene: TRBV6-5; CDR3 protein: CASRRAGAETQYF; CDR3 DNA: TGTGCCAGCCGTAGAGCGGGGGCGGAGACCCAGTACTTC
J gene: TRBJ2-7; clone size: NA; D gene: TRBD2; V gene: TRBV5-4; CDR3 protein: CASSSSGGPMAEQYF; CDR3 DNA: TGTGCCAGCAGCTCTTCGGGGGGGCCTATGGCCGAGCAGTACTTC
J gene: TRBJ1-2; clone size: NA; D gene: TRBD1; V gene: TRBV6-2/TRBV6-3; CDR3 protein: CASSSQGARTGYTF; CDR3 DNA: TGTGCCAGCAGTTCCCAGGGGGCTAGGACTGGCTACACCTTC
J gene: TRBJ2-1; clone size: NA; D gene: TRBD1; V gene: TRBV9; CDR3 protein: CASSRQGLDYNEQFF; CDR3 DNA: TGTGCCAGCAGCCGACAGGGGTTGGATTACAATGAGCAGTTCTTC
J gene: TRBJ2-7; clone size: few; D gene: TRBD2; V gene: TRBV27; CDR3 protein: CASSVGLGAYEQYF; CDR3 DNA: TGTGCCAGCAGTGTGGGACTAGGGGCCTACGAGCAGTACTTC
J gene: TRBJ2-7; clone size: NA; D gene: NA; V gene: TRBV2; CDR3 protein: CASSPLSSYEQYF; CDR3 DNA: TGTGCCAGCAGTCCTTTGAGCTCCTACGAGCAGTACTTC
J gene: TRBJ1-2; clone size: NA; D gene: NA; V gene: TRBV18; CDR3 protein: CASSPLVRAGDGYTF; CDR3 DNA: TGTGCCAGCTCACCCCTTGTTCGGGCAGGGGATGGCTACACCTTC
J gene: TRBJ1-5; clone size: NA; D gene: NA; V gene: TRBV6-2/TRBV6-3; CDR3 protein: CASSYSGQEGQPQHF; CDR3 DNA: TGTGCCAGCAGTTACTCAGGCCAGGAGGGTCAGCCCCAGCATTTT
J gene: TRBJ1-1; clone size: NA; D gene: TRBD1; V gene: TRBV3-1/TRBV3-2; CDR3 protein: CASSLNQGAAFF; CDR3 DNA: TGTGCCAGCAGCCTCAATCAGGGGGCAGCTTTCTTT
J gene: TRBJ2-7; clone size: NA; D gene: NA; V gene: TRBV25-1; CDR3 protein: CASSDNYQGWGTYEQYF; CDR3 DNA: TGTGCCAGCAGTGATAATTATCAGGGGTGGGGGACCTACGAGCAGTACTTC
J gene: TRBJ2-7; clone size: NA; D gene: TRBD2; V gene: TRBV7-2; CDR3 protein: CASSLAVSGLAREQYF; CDR3 DNA: TGTGCCAGCAGCTTAGCGGTATCGGGACTAGCAAGGGAGCAGTACTTC
J gene: TRBJ2-1; clone size: NA; D gene: NA; V gene: TRBV3-1/TRBV3-2; CDR3 protein: CASSQEVVAGEQFF; CDR3 DNA: TGTGCCAGCAGCCAAGAAGTTGTCGCGGGGGAGCAGTTCTTC
J gene: TRBJ2-3; clone size: NA; D gene: TRBD2; V gene: TRBV12-5; CDR3 protein: CASGTREGVTDTQYF; CDR3 DNA: TGTGCTAGTGGTACCCGGGAGGGGGTCACAGATACGCAGTATTTT
J gene: TRBJ2-7; clone size: NA; D gene: NA; V gene: TRBV5-4; CDR3 protein: CASSLEPSSYEQYF; CDR3 DNA: TGTGCCAGCAGCTTGGAGCCTTCTTCCTACGAGCAGTACTTC
J gene: TRBJ2-7; clone size: NA; D gene: NA; V gene: TRBV5-1; CDR3 protein: CASSRSGGGYEQYF; CDR3 DNA: TGCGCCAGCAGTAGGTCCGGGGGAGGCTACGAGCAGTACTTC
J gene: TRBJ2-2; clone size: NA; D gene: NA; V gene: TRBV4-3; CDR3 protein: CASSPGANTGELFF; CDR3 DNA: TGCGCCAGCAGCCCCGGTGCGAACACCGGGGAGCTGTTTTTT
J gene: TRBJ2-3; clone size: NA; D gene: NA; V gene: TRBV2; CDR3 protein: CASSVGDTQYF; CDR3 DNA: TGTGCCAGCAGTGTCGGGGATACGCAGTATTTT
J gene: TRBJ2-2; clone size: NA; D gene: TRBD2; V gene: TRBV4-3; CDR3 protein: CASSQASSGGPTGELFF; CDR3 DNA: TGCGCCAGCAGCCAAGCATCTAGCGGGGGCCCTACCGGGGAGCTGTTTTTT
J gene: TRBJ1-4; clone size: NA; D gene: TRBD1; V gene: TRBV4-1; CDR3 protein: CASSPQRTGALNEKLFF; CDR3 DNA: TGCGCCAGCAGCCCCCAGAGGACAGGGGCGTTAAATGAAAAACTGTTTTTT
J gene: TRBJ2-5; clone size: NA; D gene: NA; V gene: TRBV12-3/TRBV12-4; CDR3 protein: CASSLEGWETQYF; CDR3 DNA: TGTGCCAGCAGTTTAGAGGGGTGGGAGACCCAGTACTTC
J gene: TRBJ2-2; clone size: NA; D gene: NA; V gene: TRBV6-5; CDR3 protein: CASSYQGGGTGELFF; CDR3 DNA: TGTGCCAGCAGTTACCAGGGGGGAGGCACCGGGGAGCTGTTTTTT
J gene: TRBJ2-2; clone size: many; D gene: NA; V gene: TRBV19; CDR3 protein: CASSIDGPHGPAWNTGELFF; CDR3 DNA: TGTGCCAGTAGTATAGATGGCCCTCATGGCCCCGCATGGAACACCGGGGAGCTGTTTTTT
J gene: TRBJ1-1; clone size: few; D gene: TRBD1; V gene: TRBV7-8; CDR3 protein: CASSVIQGVGTEAFF; CDR3 DNA: TGTGCCAGCAGCGTTATCCAGGGGGTAGGGACTGAAGCTTTCTTT
J gene: TRBJ2-3; clone size: NA; D gene: TRBD2; V gene: TRBV18; CDR3 protein: CASSPPGGLVTPDTQYF; CDR3 DNA: TGTGCCAGCTCACCCCCGGGGGGACTAGTAACCCCAGATACGCAGTATTTT
J gene: TRBJ1-1; clone size: NA; D gene: TRBD1; V gene: TRBV7-2; CDR3 protein: CASSSQTGLNTEAFF; CDR3 DNA: TGTGCCAGCAGCTCCCAGACAGGGCTTAACACTGAAGCTTTCTTT
J gene: TRBJ1-1; clone size: NA; D gene: TRBD1; V gene: TRBV5-1; CDR3 protein: CASSRRTGRLIDTEAFF; CDR3 DNA: TGCGCCAGCAGCCGTCGGACAGGGCGCCTTATTGACACTGAAGCTTTCTTT
J gene: TRBJ1-5; clone size: NA; D gene: NA; V gene: TRBV10-3; CDR3 protein: CAISEGGRGLDQPQHF; CDR3 DNA: TGTGCCATCAGTGAGGGCGGCAGAGGGCTCGATCAGCCCCAGCATTTT
J gene: TRBJ2-7; clone size: NA; D gene: TRBD2; V gene: TRBV19; CDR3 protein: CASSIALVVAGAVYEQYF; CDR3 DNA: TGTGCCAGTAGTATAGCCCTGGTAGTAGCGGGAGCTGTGTACGAGCAGTACTTC
J gene: TRBJ1-1; clone size: NA; D gene: NA; V gene: TRBV19; CDR3 protein: CASRSLQGHTEAFF; CDR3 DNA: TGTGCCAGTAGATCCCTTCAGGGTCACACTGAAGCTTTCTTT
J gene: TRBJ1-2; clone size: once; D gene: NA; V gene: TRBV2; CDR3 protein: CASSANGGHSLRPF; CDR3 DNA: TGTGCCAGCAGTGCGAACGGTGGACACTCACTGCGCCCTTTC
J gene: TRBJ1-5; clone size: NA; D gene: NA; V gene: TRBV7-2; CDR3 protein: CASSLPGGSNQPQHF; CDR3 DNA: TGTGCCAGCAGCTTACCCGGAGGTAGCAATCAGCCCCAGCATTTT
J gene: TRBJ1-2; clone size: once; D gene: TRBD1; V gene: TRBV19; CDR3 protein: CASSRDRVYGYTF; CDR3 DNA: TGTGCCAGTAGTCGGGACAGGGTCTATGGCTACACCTTC